This entry describes one T cell receptor beta chain. The sample originates from a study of neoadjuvant anti-PD-1 for oral cavity cancer. These newly diagnosed stage II-IVA oral cavity squamous cell carcinoma patients had no prior systemic or radiation treatment. The CDR3 length is 17 residues. V was cut by 5 bases and J by 0 bases, with 20 bases left in between. Per germline, CDR1 MNHEY and CDR2 SMNVEV (reference sequence). Blood libraries mostly used roughly 500 ng genomic DNA, six replicates each. This table comes from immunoSEQ multiplex PCR, and its TCRdb copy is limited to in-frame clones, with some not included. The table includes roughly 60,000 clones, approximately 79% detected once.

The starting material was PBMCs, obtained before nivolumab (anti-PD-1) treatment. This clonotype originated in a person aged 35 to 85 with oral cavity squamous cell carcinoma. The chain couples TRBV27 to TRBJ2-7; weak D call: TRBD1 (5 bases). The CDR3 is CASSLTPTGHFSYEQYF. As DNA, the CDR3 is TGTGCCAGCAGTCTAACCCCTACAGGTCACTTCTCCTACGAGCAGTACTTC.